The entry below describes one T cell receptor (beta chain). Antigen: not known. A clone one base away is much larger, so this may be a read error. The data belong to a study of regulatory T cells in long-lasting Graves disease. Overall study results and limits: With some 2,500 shared public clonotypes, persistent patients exceeded new patients, who shared 966.

Assembly of TCR beta libraries relied on iRepertoire HTBI primers together with Arm-PCR of CDR3 regions. MiXCR, applied by TCRdb to the multiplex PCR reads, yields one record per CDR3 protein. The sample has around 400,000 distinct CDR3 sequences; less than 20% are singletons. The germline gives CDR1 MNHEY, CDR2 SVGEGT. The CDR3 extends over 14 amino acids. Trimming shortened V by 5 bases and J by 5 bases, and 15 bases separated the two germline ends. The time point: newly diagnosed GD, antithyroid drugs for less than 3 months. From PBMCs, RNA was extracted and then used to make the TCR library. Into tubes containing EDTA, approximately 9 milliliters of peripheral blood were drawn.

V is TRBV6-2 or TRBV6-3 and J is TRBJ2-5; tentatively, D is TRBD2 (5 bases). This receptor was obtained from a female donor with Graves disease. The sample was peripheral blood mononuclear cells (PBMCs), taken at new diagnosis, from a patient treated with antithyroid drugs. CDR3 nucleotide sequence: TGTGCCAGCAGTGAACATCGGGGATTTGAGACCCAGTACTTC. Translated: CASSEHRGFETQYF.